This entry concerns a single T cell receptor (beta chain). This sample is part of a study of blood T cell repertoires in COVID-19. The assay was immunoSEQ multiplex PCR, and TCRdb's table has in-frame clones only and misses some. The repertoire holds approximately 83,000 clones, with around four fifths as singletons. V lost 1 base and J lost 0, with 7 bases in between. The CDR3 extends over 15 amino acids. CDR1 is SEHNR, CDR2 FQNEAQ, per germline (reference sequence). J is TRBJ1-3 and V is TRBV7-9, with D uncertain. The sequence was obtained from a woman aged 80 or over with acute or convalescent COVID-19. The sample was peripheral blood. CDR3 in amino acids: CASSLESYSGNTIYF. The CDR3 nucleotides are TGTGCCAGCAGCTTAGAGTCCTACTCTGGAAACACCATATATTTT.